This section outlines one TCR beta chain sequence together with its context. Its antigen target is currently unknown. One base away there is no much larger clone; base qualities are not given. The data were taken from a study of blood T cell repertoires in COVID-19 (TCRdb year 2020). In terms of the full investigation: Samples from collaborators originated in the United States, Italy and Spain and spanned both the acute and convalescent phases of COVID-19. The material from the prospective study consisted of cDNA or gDNA derived from T cells, B-cell-depleted T cells, or PBMCs. The dataset comprised deeply sampled blood TCRbeta repertoires from subjects exposed to, actively infected with, or recovered from COVID-19. The repertoires were made available in a free public database intended to serve as a resource for research on the immune response to SARS-CoV-2. Samples came from the ongoing ImmuneRACE study (first 160 participants) plus 1,254 subjects from 6 global collaborators. A de-identified subject ID, COVID-19 status, age in years and sex were almost always included in the sample metadata. HLA class I and class II types, where available, came from metadata supplied by the sample provider rather than from assay-based typing.

In Seattle, one collaborating source enrolled patients while the infection was active and tracked those patients longitudinally over the course of disease. Whole blood was collected in K2EDTA tubes by collaborating institutions according to the institutions' own protocols. Collaborator samples were shipped for TCRbeta analysis as frozen whole blood, isolated PBMCs, or DNA extracted from either sample type. V gives up 6 bases and J gives up 4 bases, and the segment between their germline ends measures 10 bases. Counted from cysteine to phenylalanine, this CDR3 has 13 amino acids. Only the CDR3 part of the read is kept: 39 bases, read in frame from the first base. Per the germline V gene, MDHEN is the CDR1 and SYDVKM is the CDR2. TCRbeta CDR3 regions were amplified from genomic DNA using the immunoSEQ Assay, a bias-controlled multiplex PCR. In the source study's methods: The number of nucleated cells in each sample was estimated by amplification of reference gene primers within the assay. Sequence reads were collapsed and filtered to measure the absolute abundance of every unique TCRbeta CDR3 rearrangement. Productive Simpson clonality was computed per sample as the square root of Simpson's diversity index over productive rearrangements. TCRdb retrieved this table from immuneACCESS and kept in-frame rearrangements only. Not all clones are present; in checked studies, unresolved V genes account for under half, and no reason is known for the remainder. From that table come the V and J calls and clone size; the DNA was used to work out D and trimming. Present in this sample are over 150,000 clones, around nine tenths of which were seen just once. Less than 0.7% of the sample rests with the top ten.

What the research found in general, with its limitations: The amount of clinical and demographic metadata varied by source and participant and was provided uncurated.

The TCR sequence derives from a man aged 60-69 years with COVID-19, enrolled during active disease. The chain uses TRBV28 and TRBJ2-1; TRBD1 is possibly the D segment (5 matching bases). Sequencing was done on a sample of peripheral blood. Here the CDR3 is given as CASSRQLYNEQFF. The nucleotide sequence reads as follows: TGTGCCAGCAGCCGACAGCTATACAATGAGCAGTTCTTC.